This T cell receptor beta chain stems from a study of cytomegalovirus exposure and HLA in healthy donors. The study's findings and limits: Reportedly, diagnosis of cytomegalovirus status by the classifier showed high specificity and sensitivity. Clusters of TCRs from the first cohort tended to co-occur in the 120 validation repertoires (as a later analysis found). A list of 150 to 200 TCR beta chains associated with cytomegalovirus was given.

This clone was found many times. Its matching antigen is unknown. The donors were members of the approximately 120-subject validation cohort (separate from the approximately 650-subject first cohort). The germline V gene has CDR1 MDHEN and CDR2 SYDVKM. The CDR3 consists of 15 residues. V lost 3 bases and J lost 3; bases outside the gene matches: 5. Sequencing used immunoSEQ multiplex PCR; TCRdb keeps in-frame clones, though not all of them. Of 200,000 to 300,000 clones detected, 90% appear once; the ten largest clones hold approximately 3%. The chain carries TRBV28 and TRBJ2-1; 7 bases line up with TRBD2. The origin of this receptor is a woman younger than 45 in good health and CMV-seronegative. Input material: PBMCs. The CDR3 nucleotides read TGTGCCAGCAGTTTTTGGGGGGAGGGCTACAATGAGCAGTTCTTC. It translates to CASSFWGEGYNEQFF.